This TCR beta chain was recorded in a study of Ad26.COV2.S vaccination and SARS-CoV-2 variants. The CDR3 length is 14 residues. The germline V gene has CDR1 ENHRY and CDR2 SYGVKD. Deletions cut 6 bases from V and 6 bases from J, with 17 bases between. Study-level points and caveats: Reports say spike-specific CD8+ and CD4+ T cell responses covered substantial breadth after vaccination. Possibly, TCR breadth and depth analyses underestimated total T cell responses. Across vaccine and placebo recipients, the breadth of non-spike TCRs was similar. Recipients given vaccine exceeded placebo recipients in spike-specific TCR breadth.

As for this clone: Its antigen is not identified.

Libraries were prepared by immunoSEQ multiplex PCR; TCRdb keeps only in-frame clonotypes and omits some of them. The sample lists about 180,000 clones, around 90% occurring once. The sequence was obtained from a human donor who had recovered from COVID-19. Sequences were derived from peripheral blood, sampled after recovery from COVID-19. The V call is TRBV10-3, the J call TRBJ1-2; D is unclear. Written as DNA, the CDR3 is TGTGCCATCAGCGAGGGAACAGACTTAAATGGCTACACCTTC. Translated: CAISEGTDLNGYTF.